The 32 T cell receptor beta chains below come from one sample, sequenced in a study of breast tumors, draining lymph nodes, adjacent tissues. TCRdb passed the multiplex PCR reads through MiXCR, listing each CDR3 protein once. The sample has tens of thousands of distinct CDR3 sequences; 23% are singletons. The sample taken for sequencing was breast tumor tissue. The receptors stem from a female donor with breast cancer. Some clones in this sample may be carry-over from other donors' samples.

This clonotype showed up many times. This chain's CDR3 is CASSTGTEHNSPLHF. CDR3 DNA sequence: TGTGCCAGCAGCACCGGGACAGAACATAATTCACCCCTCCACTTT. V and J are TRBV3-1 and TRBJ1-6; 7 bases map to TRBD1. The ends lost 5 bases at V and 5 bases at J; junction bases unmatched: 6. The germline CDR1 and CDR2 sequences are LGHDT and YNNKEL (reference sequence). This CDR3 has 15 amino acids.

This clonotype was seen many times. The CDR3 DNA follows: TGCGCCAGCAGCCCAGGGGGGACCTCCTACAATGAGCAGTTCTTC. This gives the protein CASSPGGTSYNEQFF. The chain recombines TRBV5-1 with TRBJ2-1; possibly TRBD1 for D (7 bases). CDR1 and CDR2 from the germline V gene are SGHRS and YFSETQ. CDR3 size: 15 residues. V was shortened by 4 bases and J by 0 bases, with 11 bases between the two germline ends.

This clonotype was seen many times. V usage is TRBV5-1 and J usage is TRBJ1-2, with D hard to call. This CDR3 has 15 amino acids. V was cut by 0 bases and J by 4 bases, with 13 bases left in between. Per germline, CDR1 SGHRS and CDR2 YFSETQ. The CDR3 protein is CASSLGPLGSYGYTF. In nucleotides, the CDR3 is TGCGCCAGCAGCTTGGGACCCTTAGGGTCCTATGGCTACACCTTC.

The rearrangement uses TRBV24-1 and TRBJ2-1, with TRBD1 identical over 7 bases. Germline V gene sequence: CDR1 KGHDR, CDR2 SFDVKD. CDR3 size: 13 residues. The V and J ends lost 4 bases and 8 bases, in that order; junction bases with no gene match: 4. The CDR3 sequence: CATSEGGSDEQFF. DNA for the CDR3: TGTGCCACCAGTGAAGGGGGCAGTGATGAGCAGTTCTTC.

Many counts were recorded for this clonotype. The genes are TRBV6-5 and TRBJ2-7; perhaps TRBD1 as D (6 bases). This CDR3 spans 12 amino acids. Germline lookup yields CDR1 MNHEY and CDR2 SVGAGI. Trimming removed 0 bases from V and 6 bases from J, with 6 bases in between. For the CDR3, the DNA is TGTGCCAGCAGTTACTCAGGGGGCGAGCAGTACTTC. It yields the protein CASSYSGGEQYF.

In its sample, this clonotype was seen many times. This chain links TRBV19 with TRBJ2-7; 7 bases are a match to TRBD2. Germline values: CDR1 LNHDA, CDR2 SQIVND (reference sequence). With V trimmed by 1 base and J by 1 base, 7 bases remained unmatched. The CDR3 runs to 16 residues. The CDR3 region is CASSIAASGYSYEQYF. CDR3 nucleotides: TGTGCCAGTAGTATAGCGGCTAGCGGATATTCCTACGAGCAGTACTTC.

In this sample, this clonotype turned up many times. The V call is TRBV6-6, the J call TRBJ2-1, with a tentative D call TRBD2 (6 bases). V was shortened by 3 bases and J by 13 bases, with 10 bases between the two germline ends. Germline loops: CDR1 MNHNY, CDR2 SVGAGI (reference sequence). This CDR3 is built from 11 residues. In DNA form, the CDR3 reads TGTGCCAGCAGTTATTGGGCGGGACAGTTCTTC. This codes for CASSYWAGQFF.

J is TRBJ2-1 and V is TRBV5-6; either TRBD1 or TRBD2 may fit D (6 bases each). The CDR3 runs to 19 residues. The V end lost 1 base, the J end lost 0 bases, and 20 bases lay between the germline ends. The V gene's germline CDR1 is SGHDT and CDR2 YYEEEE. CDR3 sequence reads: CASSLLQGRTGASYNEQFF. The CDR3 DNA follows: TGTGCCAGCAGCTTGTTGCAGGGCCGGACGGGGGCCTCCTACAATGAGCAGTTCTTC. Using reference TRBV5-6 and TRBJ2-1 for the parts outside the CDR3, the full variable domain is DAGVTQSPTHLIKTRGQQVTLRCSPKSGHDTVSWYQQALGQGPQFIFQYYEEEERQRGNFPDRFSGHQFPNYSSELNVNALLLGDSALYLCASSLLQGRTGASYNEQFFGPGTRLTVL.

This clonotype was observed a handful of times. The genes are TRBV5-4 and TRBJ2-1; 11 nucleotides agree with TRBD2. Trimming at V came to 2 bases and at J to 11 bases, leaving 9 bases not matched to a gene. Germline CDR1 reads SGHNT; CDR2 reads YYREEE (reference sequence). The CDR3 is 15 amino acids. CDR3 region: CASSLVLAGGTKQFF. The CDR3 DNA follows: TGTGCCAGCAGCTTAGTTTTAGCGGGAGGGACGAAGCAGTTCTTC.

This clonotype was recorded many times. V usage is TRBV6-5 and J usage is TRBJ2-7, with D maybe TRBD1 (6 bases). CDR3 size: 13 residues. The V gene's germline CDR1 is MNHEY and CDR2 SVGAGI. Trimming removed 5 bases from V and 7 bases from J, with 15 bases in between. The CDR3 nucleotides read TGTGCCAGCAGTCTTACAGGGCGGTGGGAGCAGTACTTC. Translated, it gives CASSLTGRWEQYF.

This clonotype was counted only a few times. This chain uses TRBV4-1 with TRBJ2-3, with TRBD2 matching over 8 bases. The CDR3 spans 16 residues. V gave up 4 bases and J gave up 11 bases; unmatched junction bases: 17. Germline CDR1 is MGHRA and CDR2 is YSYEKL. The CDR3 DNA sequence: TGCGCCAGCAGCCCGGATAGCGGGGTCACACCCCAGGAGCAGTATTTT. Protein sequence: CASSPDSGVTPQEQYF.

On this clonotype itself: At one end, the junction sequence differs from germline, possibly due to a read error. The chain employs TRBV19 and TRBJ2-5, with TRBD2 as a possible D gene (5 bases). The CDR3 consists of 16 residues. CDR1 is LNHDA, CDR2 SQIVND, per germline (reference sequence). CDR3 in DNA: TGTGCCAGTAGTATAGGTTGGACTGCGTACCAAGAGACCCGGTACTTC. Its translation is CASSIGWTAYQETRYF.

The gene calls are TRBV5-6 and TRBJ1-6, with 10 bases that match TRBD1. After removal of 4 bases from V and 11 bases from J, the junction contained 6 bases not matched to a gene. Germline-derived CDR1 and CDR2 are SGHDT and YYEEEE. This CDR3 comprises 14 residues. CDR3 in DNA: TGTGCCAGCAGCCCTGACAGGGGGCTACCACCCCTCCACTTT. Translating it yields CASSPDRGLPPLHF.

This clonotype was observed at least ten times. V and J are TRBV6-1 and TRBJ1-4; TRBD1 matches at 8 bases. The V and J ends lost 1 base and 7 bases, in that order; junction bases with no gene match: 2. Germline loops: CDR1 MNHNS, CDR2 SASEGT. The CDR3 totals 14 residues. The CDR3 DNA reads TGTGCCAGCAGTGAAGGGACAGGGTTTGAAAAACTGTTTTTT. This gives the protein CASSEGTGFEKLFF.

Many counts were recorded for this clonotype. The V gene is TRBV18, the J gene TRBJ2-7; D perhaps matches TRBD1 (7 bases). Trimming left V 3 bases short and J 4 bases short, with 13 bases between. Germline CDR1 and CDR2: KGHSH and LQKENI. CDR3 length: 14 amino acids. The CDR3 spells CASSPVSGGYEQYF. CDR3 DNA sequence: TGTGCCAGCTCACCCGTATCAGGGGGGTACGAGCAGTACTTC.

The chain combines TRBV7-8 with TRBJ1-6; D gene unclear. Per the germline V gene, CDR1 is SGHVS and CDR2 is FQNEAQ. The CDR3 contains 12 residues. Between the trimmed V and J ends, which lost 5 bases and 3 bases, there was a span of 2 bases. CDR3 DNA sequence: TGTGCCAGCAGCCTCTATAATTCACCCCTCCACTTT. Protein sequence: CASSLYNSPLHF.

On this clonotype itself: One base away lies a much larger clone, so this may be a sequencing read error. This sequence joins TRBV18 and TRBJ2-2; D is ambiguous. V gave up 6 bases and J gave up 7 bases, with 12 bases separating them. This CDR3 region has 13 residues. Germline lookup yields CDR1 KGHSH and CDR2 LQKENI. CDR3 DNA sequence: TGTGCCAGCTCTTTCTCCCAGGACGGGGAGCTGTTTTTT. It specifies CASSFSQDGELFF.

Ten or more counts support this clonotype. V usage is TRBV12-3 or TRBV12-4 and J usage is TRBJ2-5, with TRBD1 as a possible D gene (6 bases). The V and J ends lost 5 bases and 5 bases respectively, with 12 bases between them. CDR3 length equals 13 residues. Here the CDR3 reads CASSPQGHETQYF. For the CDR3, the DNA is TGTGCCAGCAGTCCACAGGGCCACGAGACCCAGTACTTC.

This clonotype was recorded at least ten times. Without the conserved terminal phenylalanine or tryptophan, this CDR3 likely stems from a read error. Because the CDR3's place on the DNA is in doubt, the DNA is left out and the CDR3 is given as listed by TCRdb. The chain joins TRBV2 to TRBJ2-3. Per germline, CDR1 SNHLY and CDR2 FYNNEI. The CDR3 is 11 amino acids long, termini counted. CDR3 region: CASSVFDLEVV.

Worth noting for this clonotype: Being one base from a much bigger clone, this may be a read error. This chain connects TRBV27 to TRBJ2-5; D perhaps matches TRBD2 (7 bases). Trimming stripped 3 bases from V and 1 base from J, with 27 bases between. In germline, CDR1 is MNHEY, CDR2 SMNVEV (reference sequence). The CDR3 is 20 residues long. CDR3 loop: CASSFRPVGRGGVSQETQYF. CDR3 in DNA: TGTGCCAGCAGTTTCCGACCAGTCGGGAGAGGGGGGGTATCCCAAGAGACCCAGTACTTC.

At least ten counts were recorded for this clonotype. This sequence joins TRBV11-2 and TRBJ2-5; unclear D gene. The CDR3 extends over 11 amino acids. V was shortened by 5 bases and J by 5 bases, with 6 bases between the two germline ends. The germline gives CDR1 SGHAT, CDR2 FQNNGV. CDR3 residues: CASSPRETQYF. Written as DNA, the CDR3 is TGTGCCAGCAGCCCTCGGGAGACCCAGTACTTC.

This clonotype was found many times. The rearrangement links TRBV7-2 to TRBJ2-7; the match to TRBD1 covers 7 bases. The trim removed 5 bases at V and 5 bases at J, leaving 18 bases unmatched. Germline V lookup: CDR1 SGHTA, CDR2 FQGNSA. This CDR3 contains 17 residues. CDR3 amino acids: CASSVLPGDSHSHEQYF. CDR3 DNA sequence: TGTGCCAGCAGCGTACTTCCAGGGGACAGCCATAGCCACGAGCAGTACTTC.

This clonotype appeared once. A much larger clone differs from this one at a single base, so this may be a read error. The chain links TRBV18 to TRBJ2-1, with D perhaps matching TRBD1 or TRBD2 (5 bases each). Deletions cut 2 bases from V and 11 bases from J, with 13 bases between. There are 13 residues in the CDR3. CDR1 is KGHSH and CDR2 is LQKENI in the germline V gene. The CDR3 nucleotides read TGTGCCAGCTCACCAGGGGGAGTTGGTAAGCAGTTCTTC. It specifies CASSPGGVGKQFF.

This clonotype was seen just once. Germline and junction disagree at one end, which may indicate a read error. The chain joins TRBV20-1 to TRBJ2-4; D could derive from TRBD1 or TRBD2 (5 bases each). The CDR3 covers 17 residues. Germline V lookup: CDR1 DFQATT, CDR2 SNEGSKA (reference sequence). The CDR3 DNA reads as TGCAGTGCTAGAGTGTGGGTTTTGGGACGAGACAAAAACACTCAGTACTTC. This gives the protein CSARVWVLGRDKNTQYF.

The chain employs TRBV20-1 and TRBJ2-3; 8 bases are a match to TRBD1. The CDR3 sequence is 16 residues long. The germline V gene has CDR1 DFQATT and CDR2 SNEGSKA (reference sequence). Trimming at V came to 0 bases and at J to 2 bases, leaving 7 bases not matched to a gene. The CDR3 DNA follows: TGCAGTGCTAGAGATCGGGTCAGGGGGCTCACAGATACGCAGTATTTT. Protein: CSARDRVRGLTDTQYF.

This clonotype was seen a handful of times. This sequence joins TRBV28 and TRBJ2-7; D is ambiguous. Germline CDR1 is MDHEN and CDR2 is SYDVKM. The CDR3 runs to 14 residues. V was trimmed by 8 bases and J by 4 bases, leaving 18 bases between them. CDR3 sequence (DNA): TGTGCCAGCGAGAGGAACGGGCCATGGTACGAGCAGTACTTC. Its translation: CASERNGPWYEQYF. The full variable domain, rest sourced from reference TRBV28 and TRBJ2-7, is DVKVTQSSRYLVKRTGEKVFLECVQDMDHENMFWYRQDPGLGLRLIYFSYDVKMKEKGDIPEGYSVSREKKERFSLILESASTNQTSMYLCASERNGPWYEQYFGPGTRLTVT.

Ten or more counts support this clonotype. J is TRBJ2-1 and V is TRBV10-2; TRBD2 is a possible D gene (5 bases). V dropped 6 bases and J dropped 4 bases, with 10 bases sitting between them. The CDR3 has 13 residues. Per germline, CDR1 WSHSY and CDR2 SAAADI. CDR3 protein: CASSRGEYNEQFF. The CDR3 DNA follows: TGCGCCAGCAGCCGGGGAGAGTACAATGAGCAGTTCTTC.

In its sample, this clonotype was seen many times. V usage is TRBV20-1 and J usage is TRBJ2-5; 9 bases line up with TRBD2. Trimming at V came to 0 bases and at J to 4 bases, leaving 9 bases not matched to a gene. Germline assignment: CDR1 DFQATT and CDR2 SNEGSKA (reference sequence). This CDR3 comprises 16 residues. In DNA, the CDR3 is TGCAGTGCTAGAGATATCGGGACTAGCCAACCAGAGACCCAGTACTTC. Translated: CSARDIGTSQPETQYF.

This clonotype was counted a few times. The genes are TRBV29-1 and TRBJ2-5; 8 positions match TRBD2. Germline CDR1 reads SQVTM; CDR2 reads ANQGSEA. Unmatched junction bases numbered 10, after V lost 5 bases and J lost 5 bases. This CDR3 region has 14 residues. CDR3 DNA sequence: TGCAGCGTTTCGGGGGGGACGGGAGCGGAGACCCAGTACTTC. Translating it yields CSVSGGTGAETQYF. Complete variable domain (other parts from reference TRBV29-1 and TRBJ2-5): SAVISQKPSRDICQRGTSLTIQCQVDSQVTMMFWYRQQPGQSLTLIATANQGSEATYESGFVIDKFPISRPNLTFSTLTVSNMSPEDSSIYLCSVSGGTGAETQYFGPGTRLLVL.

The chain uses TRBV11-2 and TRBJ2-1; D possibly corresponds to TRBD1 (6 bases). CDR1 is SGHAT and CDR2 is FQNNGV in the germline V gene. CDR3 length: 17 residues. The ends were cut back, 0 bases at V and 4 bases at J, with 16 bases in the middle. CDR3 in amino acids: CASSLDLRRGLYNEQFF. In DNA, the CDR3 is TGTGCCAGCAGCTTAGATCTGCGCAGGGGATTATACAATGAGCAGTTCTTC.

Details on this clonotype: A much larger clone lies one base from this, so it may be a read error. The V and J genes are TRBV27 and TRBJ2-7, with TRBD1 as a possible D gene (5 bases). Germline V lookup: CDR1 MNHEY, CDR2 SMNVEV (reference sequence). CDR3 length equals 12 residues. CDR3 sequence (DNA): TGTGCCTGCAGTTCCCAGGGTGGCGAGCAGTACTTC. It yields the protein CACSSQGGEQYF.

The chain uses TRBV10-3 and TRBJ2-3; 9 bases agree with TRBD2. This CDR3 has 14 residues. Looked up from germline, CDR1 is ENHRY and CDR2 is SYGVKD. V was clipped by 2 bases and J by 3 bases; unmatched bases: 0. The CDR3 DNA reads as TGTGCCATCAGTGAGACTAGCGGGACAGATACGCAGTATTTT. Protein product: CAISETSGTDTQYF.